The 10 T cell receptor beta chains listed next were all sequenced from one sample in a study of glioma-infiltrating T cells. TCR alpha and beta CDR3 regions were amplified from RNA using iRepertoire nested multiplex PCR. MiXCR, applied by TCRdb to the multiplex PCR reads, yields one record per CDR3 protein. The sample has over 140,000 distinct CDR3 sequences; roughly two fifths are singletons. The sample comprised glioma tissue, nonneoplastic brain tissue, or PBMCs (not recorded which). These receptors were taken from a human donor with low-grade glioma or glioblastoma, undergoing nonglioma brain surgery, or in good health (not recorded which).

This clonotype has a count of ten or more. The rearrangement joins TRBV6-1 to TRBJ2-1; 8 nucleotides line up with TRBD2. V lost 2 bases and J lost 1; bases outside the gene matches: 4. Germline V gene data show CDR1 as MNHNS and CDR2 as SASEGT. The CDR3 runs to 16 residues. CDR3 DNA sequence: TGTGCCAGCAGTGAACCCGGGACTAGTTCCTACAATGAGCAGTTCTTC. Protein product: CASSEPGTSSYNEQFF.

This clonotype turned up a few times. The chain joins TRBV7-2 to TRBJ1-1; D gene unclear. The V gene lost 7 bases and the J gene lost 7 bases, with 19 bases spanning the gap. Germline V gene data show CDR1 as SGHTA and CDR2 as FQGNSA. This CDR3 is built from 14 residues. As DNA, the CDR3 is TGTGCCAGCAACCGACCGGGGAGGGATGGTGAAGCTTTCTTT. This sequence encodes CASNRPGRDGEAFF.

The sample holds a few counts of this clonotype. The CDR3 nucleotides read TGTGCCAGCAGTGATTGGCAGCCCCAGCATTTT. This translates into CASSDWQPQHF. The chain joins TRBV6-1 to TRBJ1-5, with D hard to call. Germline CDR1 MNHNS, CDR2 SASEGT. CDR3 length equals 11 residues. The germline V and J ends were trimmed by 3 bases and 7 bases, with 4 bases remaining between them.

This clonotype was observed a few times. The rearrangement uses TRBV20-1 and TRBJ1-2, with D perhaps TRBD1 (5 bases). CDR3 length: 13 residues. The germline V and J ends were trimmed by 5 bases and 6 bases, with 16 bases remaining between them. CDR1 is DFQATT and CDR2 is SNEGSKA in the germline V gene (reference sequence). The CDR3 is CSAGPGLGDGYTF. CDR3 DNA sequence: TGCAGTGCTGGACCAGGGTTAGGGGATGGCTACACCTTC.

The chain employs TRBV20-1 and TRBJ2-7; no definite D call. The CDR3 is 16 residues long. V was pared by 0 bases and J by 2 bases, with 17 bases between. The germline V gene has CDR1 DFQATT and CDR2 SNEGSKA (reference sequence). The CDR3 loop is CSAREGPGLSAYEQYF. The CDR3 DNA sequence: TGCAGTGCTAGAGAAGGGCCGGGCCTTAGTGCCTACGAGCAGTACTTC.

This clonotype was found a few times. The chain is built from TRBV6-1 and TRBJ2-1; TRBD1 is a possible D gene (6 bases). Germline CDR1 and CDR2: MNHNS and SASEGT. CDR3 size: 13 residues. Trimming took off 7 bases at V and 6 bases at J, with 13 bases between the two ends. CDR3 amino acids: CASTNTRGNEQFF. CDR3 DNA sequence: TGTGCCAGCACCAACACCAGGGGCAATGAGCAGTTCTTC.

This clonotype was recorded many times. The chain combines TRBV27 with TRBJ2-3; D ambiguous. CDR3 length: 14 amino acids. V was trimmed by 4 bases and J by 0 bases, leaving 8 bases between them. Germline V gene sequence: CDR1 MNHEY, CDR2 SMNVEV (reference sequence). The CDR3 DNA reads TGTGCCAGCAGTTCCCGGGTGAGCACAGATACGCAGTATTTT. Protein: CASSSRVSTDTQYF.

The V call is TRBV6-1, the J call TRBJ2-5; TRBD1 is a possible D gene (5 bases). There are 15 residues in the CDR3. Germline CDR1 is MNHNS and CDR2 is SASEGT. Between the trimmed V and J ends, which lost 4 bases and 0 bases, there was a span of 12 bases. The CDR3 DNA reads TGTGCCAGCAGTGGGTATTACAGGAACCAAGAGACCCAGTACTTC. Its protein is CASSGYYRNQETQYF.

This rearrangement joins TRBV7-2 to TRBJ2-3, with D unclear. V was shortened by 5 bases and J by 1 base, with 4 bases between the two germline ends. This CDR3 is built from 12 residues. Germline V lookup: CDR1 SGHTA, CDR2 FQGNSA. The CDR3 DNA reads as TGTGCCAGCAGCACCCGCACAGATACGCAGTATTTT. Protein: CASSTRTDTQYF.

This clonotype was detected only a few times. J is TRBJ2-7 and V is TRBV7-9, with a possible D match to TRBD2 (5 bases). The germline V and J ends were trimmed by 0 bases and 2 bases, with 11 bases remaining between them. CDR3 length: 15 residues. In germline, CDR1 is SEHNR, CDR2 FQNEAQ (reference sequence). CDR3 coding DNA: TGTGCCAGCAGCTTAGCAACGGGGATCGCCTACGAGCAGTACTTC. The encoded protein is CASSLATGIAYEQYF.